This TCR beta chain stems from a study of identifying expanded T cells in peripheral blood. Findings and caveats of the study: Clone count variance between approximately two-week samples rose with total template count.

V lost 4 bases, J lost 0 bases, and 7 bases lay in between. The CDR3 spans 15 residues. The germline gives CDR1 SNHLY, CDR2 FYNNEI. No infections or other immune events were documented during collection. Note on this clone: Its antigen is currently unknown.

The table came from immunoSEQ multiplex PCR; TCRdb's copy has only in-frame clones and leaves some out. The table has 50,000 to 65,000 clones, about 92% seen once; the top ten hold approximately 3.8%. The TCR was taken from a person between 18 and 75 years old in good health. This chain joins TRBV2 and TRBJ2-6, with D hard to call. Sequences were obtained from blood. The CDR3 nucleotides read TGTGCCAGCAGTGTATCAGGCTCTGGGGCCAACGTCCTGACTTTC. It is translated as CASSVSGSGANVLTF.